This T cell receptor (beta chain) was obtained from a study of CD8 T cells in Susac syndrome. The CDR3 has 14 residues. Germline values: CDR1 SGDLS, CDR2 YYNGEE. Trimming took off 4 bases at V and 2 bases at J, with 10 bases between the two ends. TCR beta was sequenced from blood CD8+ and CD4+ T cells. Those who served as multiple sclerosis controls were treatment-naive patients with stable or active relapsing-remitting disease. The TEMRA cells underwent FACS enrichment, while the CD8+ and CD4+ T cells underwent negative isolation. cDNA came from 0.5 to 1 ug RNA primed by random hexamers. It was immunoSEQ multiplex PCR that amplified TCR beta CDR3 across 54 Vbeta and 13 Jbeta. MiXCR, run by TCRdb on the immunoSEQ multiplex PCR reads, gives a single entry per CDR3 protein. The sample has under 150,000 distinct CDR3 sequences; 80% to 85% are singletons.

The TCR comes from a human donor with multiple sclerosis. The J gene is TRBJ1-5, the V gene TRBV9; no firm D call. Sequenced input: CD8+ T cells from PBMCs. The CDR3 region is CASSRHSGNQPQHF. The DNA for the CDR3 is TGTGCCAGCAGCCGGCACAGTGGCAATCAGCCCCAGCATTTT. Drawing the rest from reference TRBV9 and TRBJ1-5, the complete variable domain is DSGVTQTPKHLITATGQRVTLRCSPRSGDLSVYWYQQSLDQGLQFLIQYYNGEERAKGNILERFSAQQFPDLHSELNLSSLELGDSALYFCASSRHSGNQPQHFGDGTRLSIL.